The 18 T cell receptor beta chains reported below all come from one sample, sequenced in a study of blood T cell repertoires in COVID-19. Only in-frame clones appear in the TCRdb table, and some are missing; sequencing was by immunoSEQ multiplex PCR. The sample includes about 63,000 clones, roughly 74% of them seen just once. Sequencing was carried out using peripheral blood. The receptor source for this set is a woman older than 75 with acute or convalescent COVID-19.

The J gene is TRBJ1-4, the V gene TRBV16; D possibly corresponds to TRBD1 (5 bases). This CDR3 comprises 15 residues. Between the trimmed V and J ends, which lost 6 bases and 8 bases, there was a span of 19 bases. CDR1 is KGHSY and CDR2 is FQNENV in the germline V gene. The CDR3 DNA follows: TGTGCCAGCAGTCCCCGCGGGGGAATTGGCGAAAAACTGTTTTTT. Translated: CASSPRGGIGEKLFF.

The chain combines TRBV4-1 with TRBJ2-1, with TRBD2 matching 8 bases. Germline-derived CDR1 and CDR2 are MGHRA and YSYEKL. Germline trimming cut 2 bases from V and 8 bases from J; bases unmatched to any gene: 14. The CDR3 is made up of 17 amino acids. The CDR3 sequence is CASSQRVGRALEDEQFF. Written as DNA, the CDR3 is TGCGCCAGCAGCCAAAGGGTCGGGAGGGCCCTAGAAGATGAGCAGTTCTTC.

The chain recombines TRBV14 with TRBJ1-5; D unresolved. Germline V gene sequence: CDR1 SGHDN, CDR2 FVKESK. The CDR3 loop spans 13 amino acids. Trimming cost V 0 bases and J 5 bases, with 5 bases left between them. The DNA for the CDR3 is TGTGCCAGCAGCCAAGATCTCGATCAGCCCCAGCATTTT. Amino acids: CASSQDLDQPQHF.

Only a few counts were recorded for this clone. For the CDR3, the DNA is TGTGCCAGCTCACCATCCCCGACAGGGATAGGGCCTGAAGCTTTCTTT. Protein product: CASSPSPTGIGPEAFF. V usage is TRBV18 and J usage is TRBJ1-1; 7 bases are shared with TRBD1. Germline lookup yields CDR1 KGHSH and CDR2 LQKENI. The CDR3 has 16 residues. With V trimmed by 2 bases and J by 6 bases, 12 bases remained unmatched.

V and J are TRBV19 and TRBJ1-5; 8 bases align to TRBD1. The CDR3 consists of 13 residues. The germline V gene has CDR1 LNHDA and CDR2 SQIVND (reference sequence). Germline trimming cut 10 bases from V and 4 bases from J; bases unmatched to any gene: 6. In DNA form, the CDR3 reads TGTGCCACCTCGGACAGGGCAAATCAGCCCCAGCATTTT. This codes for CATSDRANQPQHF. Together with reference TRBV19 and TRBJ1-5, the CDR3 gives the full variable domain: DGGITQSPKYLFRKEGQNVTLSCEQNLNHDAMYWYRQDPGQGLRLIYYSQIVNDFQKGDIAEGYSVSREKKESFPLTVTSAQKNPTAFYLCATSDRANQPQHFGDGTRLSIL.

The table lists this clone with a few counts. The chain carries TRBV7-2 and TRBJ2-1; 7 nucleotides match TRBD2. Trimming cost V 5 bases and J 9 bases; bases outside gene matches: 4. The germline gives CDR1 SGHTA, CDR2 FQGNSA. This CDR3 is 12 amino acids long. The CDR3 protein is CASSPGTTEQFF. The CDR3 coding sequence is TGTGCCAGCAGCCCAGGGACTACTGAGCAGTTCTTC.

The gene calls are TRBV11-3 and TRBJ2-6; 7 nucleotides match TRBD2. The CDR3 loop spans 18 amino acids. The V gene's germline CDR1 is SGHNT and CDR2 YENEEA. The V gene end was trimmed by 4 bases and the J gene end by 0 bases; junction bases not matched to a gene: 9. CDR3 in DNA: TGTGCCAGCAGCTCCGCGGGACTAACTTTCTCTGGGGCCAACGTCCTGACTTTC. This gives the protein CASSSAGLTFSGANVLTF.

This clone was counted a single time. This chain uses TRBV11-2 with TRBJ1-2; 9 positions agree with TRBD1. The CDR3 runs to 17 residues. J was trimmed by 1 base and V by 4 bases; bases with no gene match: 10. In germline, CDR1 is SGHAT, CDR2 FQNNGV. The CDR3 region is CASSSQQGARVNYGYTF. CDR3 nucleotide sequence: TGTGCCAGCAGCTCCCAACAGGGGGCGAGGGTTAACTATGGCTACACCTTC.

This rearrangement joins TRBV27 to TRBJ2-7; D might be TRBD1 (5 bases). The CDR3 runs 13 residues. V gave up 6 bases and J gave up 5 bases, with 14 bases separating them. CDR1 is MNHEY and CDR2 is SMNVEV in the germline V gene (reference sequence). CDR3 in amino acids: CASSPGNWHEQYF. The CDR3 region has the DNA TGTGCCAGCAGCCCAGGGAACTGGCACGAGCAGTACTTC.

The J gene is TRBJ2-3, the V gene TRBV19; 11 bases are shared with TRBD2. The V segment lost 4 bases and the J segment 2 bases; nucleotides outside the gene matches: 5. Germline V gene sequence: CDR1 LNHDA, CDR2 SQIVND (reference sequence). This CDR3 spans 16 amino acids. The CDR3: CASSTRLAGPTDTQYF. The CDR3 nucleotides are TGTGCCAGTAGTACCCGACTAGCGGGGCCCACAGATACGCAGTATTTT.

The chain uses TRBV3-1 (or the pseudogene TRBV3-2) and TRBJ2-2, with 7 bases matching TRBD2. Per the germline V gene, CDR1 is LGHDT and CDR2 is YNNKEL (reference sequence). The CDR3 totals 14 residues. The ends lost 5 bases at V and 6 bases at J; junction bases unmatched: 6. This chain's CDR3 is CASSTGTIPGELFF. Written as DNA, the CDR3 is TGTGCCAGCAGCACCGGGACTATTCCCGGGGAGCTGTTTTTT.

The chain is built from TRBV14 and TRBJ1-5; D gene unclear. V was trimmed by 1 base and J by 3 bases, leaving 7 bases between them. This CDR3 has 14 residues. Germline V CDR1 and CDR2: SGHDN, FVKESK. The CDR3 coding sequence is TGTGCCAGCAGCCAAGCAGGTTTCAATCAGCCCCAGCATTTT. It specifies CASSQAGFNQPQHF. The full variable domain, its missing parts supplied by reference TRBV14 and TRBJ1-5, is EAGVTQFPSHSVIEKGQTVTLRCDPISGHDNLYWYRRVMGKEIKFLLHFVKESKQDESGMPNNRFLAERTGGTYSTLKVQPAELEDSGVYFCASSQAGFNQPQHFGDGTRLSIL.

This clone was seen a single time. The chain uses TRBV9 and TRBJ2-7, with TRBD2 matching over 12 bases. Looked up from germline, CDR1 is SGDLS and CDR2 is YYNGEE. The CDR3 has 15 residues. V lost 3 bases, J lost 6 bases, and 7 bases stayed unmatched. CDR3: CASSARTSGNGEQYF. The CDR3 DNA follows: TGTGCCAGCAGCGCCCGGACTAGCGGGAATGGCGAGCAGTACTTC. Full variable domain (outside the CDR3, taken from reference TRBV9 and TRBJ2-7): DSGVTQTPKHLITATGQRVTLRCSPRSGDLSVYWYQQSLDQGLQFLIQYYNGEERAKGNILERFSAQQFPDLHSELNLSSLELGDSALYFCASSARTSGNGEQYFGPGTRLTVT.

This chain connects TRBV27 to TRBJ2-5; 8 nucleotides match TRBD1. The J segment lost 4 bases and the V segment lost 2 bases, leaving 6 bases of the junction unmatched. This CDR3 is built from 15 residues. Germline V CDR1 and CDR2: MNHEY, SMNVEV (reference sequence). CDR3 DNA sequence: TGTGCCAGCAGTTTAAGCAGGGGGCGCTCAGAGACCCAGTACTTC. It is translated as CASSLSRGRSETQYF.

V and J are TRBV19 and TRBJ1-2; 7 bases align to TRBD1. V lost 3 bases to trimming and J lost 5 bases; unmatched junction nucleotides: 9. Germline CDR1 reads LNHDA; CDR2 reads SQIVND (reference sequence). This CDR3 is built from 15 residues. CDR3 coding DNA: TGTGCCAGTAGTATGGTAGGGGGCTCCCTTTATGGCTACACCTTC. It translates to CASSMVGGSLYGYTF.

The V call is TRBV11-3, the J call TRBJ2-1, with 14 bases fitting TRBD2. The V segment lost 2 bases and the J segment 7 bases; nucleotides outside the gene matches: 4. The CDR3 contains 16 residues. The germline CDR1 and CDR2 sequences are SGHNT and YENEEA. The DNA for the CDR3 is TGTGCCAGCAGCTTACGAGGACTAGCGGGAGGAAATGAGCAGTTCTTC. It codes for CASSLRGLAGGNEQFF.

This clone came up a few times. The rearrangement joins TRBV20-1 to TRBJ2-1, with D perhaps matching TRBD2 (6 bases). V dropped 3 bases and J dropped 3 bases, with 9 bases sitting between them. From germline, CDR1 is DFQATT and CDR2 SNEGSKA (reference sequence). CDR3 length equals 13 residues. Here the CDR3 DNA reads TGCAGTGCTAGTTTTAGCGGCTACAATGAGCAGTTCTTC. Translating gives CSASFSGYNEQFF.

The chain combines TRBV5-1 with TRBJ1-2, with D hard to call. Germline V gene lookup returns CDR1 SGHRS and CDR2 YFSETQ. The germline V and J ends were trimmed by 2 bases and 6 bases, with 14 bases remaining between them. The CDR3 extends over 14 amino acids. CDR3 residues: CASSLQLAKDGYTF. The CDR3 DNA reads as TGCGCCAGCAGCTTACAGCTGGCAAAGGATGGCTACACCTTC. The entire variable domain, with the rest obtained from reference TRBV5-1 and TRBJ1-2, is as follows: KAGVTQTPRYLIKTRGQQVTLSCSPISGHRSVSWYQQTPGQGLQFLFEYFSETQRNKGNFPGRFSGRQFSNSRSEMNVSTLELGDSALYLCASSLQLAKDGYTFGSGTRLTVV.